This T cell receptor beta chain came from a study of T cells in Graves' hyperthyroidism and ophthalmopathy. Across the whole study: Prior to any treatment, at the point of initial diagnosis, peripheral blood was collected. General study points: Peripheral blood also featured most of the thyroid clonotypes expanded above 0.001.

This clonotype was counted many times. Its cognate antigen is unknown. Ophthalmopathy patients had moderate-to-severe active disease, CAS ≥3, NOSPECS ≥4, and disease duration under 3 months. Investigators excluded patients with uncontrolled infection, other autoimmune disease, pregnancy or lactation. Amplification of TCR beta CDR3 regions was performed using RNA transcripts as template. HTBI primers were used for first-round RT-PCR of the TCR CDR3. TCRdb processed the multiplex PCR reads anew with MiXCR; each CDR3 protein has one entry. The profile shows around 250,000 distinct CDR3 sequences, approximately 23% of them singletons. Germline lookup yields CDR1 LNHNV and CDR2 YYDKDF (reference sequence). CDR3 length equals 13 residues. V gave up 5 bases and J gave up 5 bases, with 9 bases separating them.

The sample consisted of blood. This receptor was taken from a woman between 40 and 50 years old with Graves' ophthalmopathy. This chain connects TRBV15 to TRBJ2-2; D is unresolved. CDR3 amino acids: CATSPVRTGELFF. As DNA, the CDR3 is TGTGCCACCAGCCCGGTCAGAACCGGGGAGCTGTTTTTT.